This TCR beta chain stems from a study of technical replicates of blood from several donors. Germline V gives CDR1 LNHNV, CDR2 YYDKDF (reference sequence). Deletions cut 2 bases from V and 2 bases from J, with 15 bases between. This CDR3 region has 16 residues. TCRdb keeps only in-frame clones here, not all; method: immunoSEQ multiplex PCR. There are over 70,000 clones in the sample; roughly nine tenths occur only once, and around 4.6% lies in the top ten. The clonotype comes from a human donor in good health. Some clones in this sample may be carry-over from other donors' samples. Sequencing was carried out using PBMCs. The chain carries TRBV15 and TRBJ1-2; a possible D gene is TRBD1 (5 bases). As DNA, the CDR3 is TGTGCCACCAGCAGACGATCCCCTAGGGGAAACTATGGCTACACCTTC. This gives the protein CATSRRSPRGNYGYTF.